These 13 T cell receptor beta chains originate from one sample sequenced in a study of blood T cell repertoires in COVID-19 (dated by TCRdb to the early 2020s). Libraries were made using the immunoSEQ multiplex PCR assay. TCRdb stores this immuneACCESS table with in-frame sequences only. Part of the clones is absent; in the studies checked, under half of the shortfall reflects unresolved V genes, and no reason is known for the rest. For this sample there are around 83,000 clones; roughly 86% appear just once. The top ten clonotypes cover approximately 8% of the sample. Source material: peripheral blood. The origin of the receptors is an elderly man with active or convalescent COVID-19.

The rearrangement joins TRBV3-1 (or the pseudogene TRBV3-2) to TRBJ2-3, with 11 bases that match TRBD2. CDR1 and CDR2 (germline): LGHDT, YNNKEL (reference sequence). The CDR3 is made up of 16 amino acids. V lost 4 bases, J lost 1 base, and 4 bases stayed unmatched. The CDR3 sequence: CASSRLAGYRTDTQYF. CDR3 bases: TGTGCCAGCAGCCGACTAGCGGGATATCGCACAGATACGCAGTATTTT.

The V gene is TRBV7-2, the J gene TRBJ2-5; no definite D call. The germline V and J ends were trimmed by 4 bases and 5 bases, with 14 bases remaining between them. The CDR3 runs to 14 residues. CDR1 and CDR2 (germline): SGHTA, FQGNSA. CDR3 in DNA: TGTGCCAGCAGCTCAATCAGACAAGGCGAGACCCAGTACTTC. Protein: CASSSIRQGETQYF.

This sequence joins TRBV5-4 and TRBJ1-2; D is perhaps TRBD1 (6 bases). This CDR3 region has 14 residues. Germline V lookup: CDR1 SGHNT, CDR2 YYREEE (reference sequence). V was cut by 0 bases and J by 7 bases, with 13 bases left in between. Here the CDR3 reads CASSLGPGAVGYTF. CDR3 in DNA: TGTGCCAGCAGCTTGGGTCCAGGGGCAGTTGGCTACACCTTC.

The chain combines TRBV28 with TRBJ1-1; D not certain. This CDR3 is built from 15 residues. Germline V lookup: CDR1 MDHEN, CDR2 SYDVKM. Trimming took off 7 bases at V and 1 base at J, with 16 bases between the two ends. CDR3 nucleotides: TGTGCCAGCACCGAGTACGGCGGTCCGAACACTGAAGCTTTCTTT. Protein sequence: CASTEYGGPNTEAFF.

This CDR3 reads CASRERGLKGYTF. CDR3 bases: TGTGCCAGTAGGGAGCGGGGGTTGAAAGGCTACACCTTC. This sequence joins TRBV19 and TRBJ1-2; the D gene is possibly TRBD1 (5 bases). V lost 6 bases to trimming and J lost 8 bases, with 16 bases between them. Per the germline V gene, CDR1 is LNHDA and CDR2 is SQIVND (reference sequence). The CDR3 covers 13 residues. The variable domain in full, completed from reference TRBV19 and TRBJ1-2, reads DGGITQSPKYLFRKEGQNVTLSCEQNLNHDAMYWYRQDPGQGLRLIYYSQIVNDFQKGDIAEGYSVSREKKESFPLTVTSAQKNPTAFYLCASRERGLKGYTFGSGTRLTVV.

This chain links TRBV7-8 with TRBJ1-2, with D perhaps TRBD1 (6 bases). Between the trimmed V and J ends, which lost 3 bases and 13 bases, there was a span of 24 bases. The CDR3 contains 15 residues. Germline loops: CDR1 SGHVS, CDR2 FQNEAQ. The CDR3 spells CASSFPPVDTGFVTF. As DNA, the CDR3 is TGTGCCAGCAGCTTTCCGCCCGTAGACACAGGGTTCGTCACCTTC.

The chain carries TRBV4-2 and TRBJ1-1; D is perhaps TRBD1 (5 bases). Trimming pared 3 bases from V and 11 bases from J, leaving 28 bases between. This CDR3 is 17 amino acids long. In germline, CDR1 is LGHNA, CDR2 YNFKEQ. CDR3 protein: CASSHNRDSSGGRGAFF. CDR3 nucleotide sequence: TGTGCCAGCAGCCACAACCGAGACAGTTCCGGGGGTCGGGGTGCTTTCTTT.

The V call is TRBV9, the J call TRBJ2-2, with D perhaps TRBD2 (5 bases). This CDR3 is built from 15 residues. Trimming stripped 5 bases from V and 7 bases from J, with 18 bases between. CDR1 is SGDLS, CDR2 YYNGEE, per germline. The CDR3 DNA reads as TGTGCCAGCAGAAATACGGGAATTAGGGACGGGGAGCTGTTTTTT. This gives the protein CASRNTGIRDGELFF.

This clone was seen only once. This chain joins TRBV6-6 and TRBJ1-2; 8 nucleotides align to TRBD1. CDR1 is MNHNY and CDR2 is SVGAGI in the germline V gene (reference sequence). The CDR3 has 13 residues. V shed 5 bases and J 3 bases; nucleotides not matched to a gene: 2. CDR3 protein: CASSAQGDYGYTF. The CDR3, as DNA: TGTGCCAGCAGTGCACAGGGGGACTATGGCTACACCTTC.

The gene calls are TRBV5-1 and TRBJ2-1, with TRBD1 identical over 8 bases. Germline V CDR1 and CDR2: SGHRS, YFSETQ. This CDR3 is built from 13 residues. V trimming: 4 bases; J trimming: 7 bases; junction bases outside the gene matches: 4. This CDR3 is CASSVDRANEQFF. CDR3 in DNA: TGCGCCAGCAGCGTGGACAGGGCGAATGAGCAGTTCTTC.

V gene TRBV15 combines with J gene TRBJ2-5; 13 bases align to TRBD2. Germline V gives CDR1 LNHNV, CDR2 YYDKDF (reference sequence). The CDR3 loop spans 17 amino acids. With V trimmed by 0 bases and J by 4 bases, 5 bases remained unmatched. This CDR3 is CATSRDPGTSGAETQYF. The DNA for the CDR3 is TGTGCCACCAGCAGAGACCCCGGGACTAGCGGGGCAGAGACCCAGTACTTC. Variable domain in full (rest from reference TRBV15 and TRBJ2-5): DAMVIQNPRYQVTQFGKPVTLSCSQTLNHNVMYWYQQKSSQAPKLLFHYYDKDFNNEADTPDNFQSRRPNTSFCFLDIRSPGLGDTAMYLCATSRDPGTSGAETQYFGPGTRLLVL.

In nucleotides, the CDR3 is TGTGCCAGCAGTTTTCGGGCACGGGGGGCCTACGAGCAGTACGTC. This encodes CASSFRARGAYEQYV. V usage is TRBV27 and J usage is TRBJ2-7; 7 bases match TRBD2. J lost 2 bases, V lost 3 bases, and 7 bases had no gene match. The CDR3 length is 15 residues. CDR1 and CDR2 from the germline V gene are MNHEY and SMNVEV (reference sequence).

The rearrangement uses TRBV28 and TRBJ1-1; D gene unclear. CDR1 is MDHEN and CDR2 is SYDVKM in the germline V gene. CDR3 length: 13 residues. Trimming pared 5 bases from V and 5 bases from J, leaving 12 bases between. The CDR3 DNA sequence: TGTGCCAGCAGTGGGGTGGCGGGGACTGAAGCTTTCTTT. It codes for CASSGVAGTEAFF.